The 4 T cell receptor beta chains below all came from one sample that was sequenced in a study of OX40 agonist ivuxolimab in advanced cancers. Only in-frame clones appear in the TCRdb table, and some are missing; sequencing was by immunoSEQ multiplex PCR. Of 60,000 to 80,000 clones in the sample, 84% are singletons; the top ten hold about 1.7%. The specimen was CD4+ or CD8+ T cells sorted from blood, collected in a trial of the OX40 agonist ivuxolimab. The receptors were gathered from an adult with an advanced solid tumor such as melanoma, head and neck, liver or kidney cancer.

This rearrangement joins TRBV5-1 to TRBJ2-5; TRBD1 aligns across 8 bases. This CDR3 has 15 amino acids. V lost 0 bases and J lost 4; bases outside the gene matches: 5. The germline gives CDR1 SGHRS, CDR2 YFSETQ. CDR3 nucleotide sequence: TGCGCCAGCAGCTTGGATTCCGACAGGGGAGAGACCCAGTACTTC. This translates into CASSLDSDRGETQYF.

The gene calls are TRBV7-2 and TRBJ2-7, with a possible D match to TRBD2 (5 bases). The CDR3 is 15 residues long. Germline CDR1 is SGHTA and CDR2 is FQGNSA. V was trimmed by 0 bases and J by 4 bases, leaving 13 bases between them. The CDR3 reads CASSLAYGDRYEQYF. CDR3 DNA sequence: TGTGCCAGCAGCTTAGCATACGGGGATCGGTACGAGCAGTACTTC.

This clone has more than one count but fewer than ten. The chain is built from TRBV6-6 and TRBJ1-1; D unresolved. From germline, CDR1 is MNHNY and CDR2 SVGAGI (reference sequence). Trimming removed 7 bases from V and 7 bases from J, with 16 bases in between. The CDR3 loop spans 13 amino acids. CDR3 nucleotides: TGTGCCAGCACCAGAGCCGGGTTCGGTGAAGCTTTCTTT. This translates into CASTRAGFGEAFF.

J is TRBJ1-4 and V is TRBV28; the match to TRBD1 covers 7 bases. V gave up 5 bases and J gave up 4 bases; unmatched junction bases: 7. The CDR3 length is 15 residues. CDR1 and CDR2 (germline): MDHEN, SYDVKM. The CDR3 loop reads CASSISGQLNEKLFF. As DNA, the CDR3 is TGTGCCAGCAGTATATCGGGACAGCTTAATGAAAAACTGTTTTTT.